In this sample, the clone carrying this T cell receptor beta chain turned up many times. TCRdb processed the RT-PCR reads anew with MiXCR; each CDR3 protein has one entry. This sample has about 700,000 distinct CDR3 sequences, with approximately 15% found just once. Material for sequencing was memory CD4+ T cells from blood. The source is a female donor in good health, serving as a healthy control.

The CDR3 loop is CASSQGARGYTF. The DNA of the CDR3 is TGTGCCAGCAGTCAGGGGGCGCGGGGCTACACCTTC. This chain uses TRBV6-6 with TRBJ1-2; 8 bases line up with TRBD1. CDR3 size: 12 residues. J lost 8 bases, V lost 5 bases, and 4 bases had no gene match. Germline V gives CDR1 MNHNY, CDR2 SVGAGI (reference sequence).